The 24 T cell receptor beta chains given below trace back to one sample, sequenced in a study of monozygotic twins with inflammatory bowel disease (dated by TCRdb to 2018 to 2020). The method behind the library was 5' RACE. The sequencer listed for this sample is Illumina HiSeq 2500. After the reads were reprocessed by TCRdb, one entry was made per CDR3 protein sequence, with no DNA. The table of this sample itemizes 350,000 to 500,000 distinct CDR3 sequences. 2.4% of the sample rests with the top ten. Sequenced material: blood. The receptors stem from a human donor with ulcerative colitis or Crohn's disease, or a healthy co-twin of an affected twin (not recorded which).

V is TRBV9 and J is TRBJ1-4; TCRdb selects TRBD1, and the lack of DNA leaves this call unchecked. Per the germline V gene, CDR1 is SGDLS and CDR2 is YYNGEE. CDR3 length equals 15 residues. The CDR3 is CASSGFQGSNEKLFF.

The gene calls are TRBV3-1 and TRBJ2-7. Germline V gene sequence: CDR1 LGHDT, CDR2 YNNKEL (reference sequence). CDR3 size: 11 residues. The CDR3 sequence: CASSHAYEQYF.

The genes are TRBV6-1 and TRBJ1-3. Germline CDR1 MNHNS, CDR2 SASEGT. This CDR3 has 15 amino acids. CDR3 amino acids: CASSEQPLRGNTIYF.

The chain carries TRBV7-3 and TRBJ2-1; no DNA is available, so the TRBD2 call from TCRdb remains unchecked. Germline CDR1 reads SGHTA; CDR2 reads FQGTGA. The CDR3 is made up of 16 amino acids. The CDR3: CASSLRGGLSYNEQFF.

This sequence joins TRBV29-1 and TRBJ2-1; lacking DNA, the TRBD2 call made by TCRdb goes unchecked. CDR1 is SQVTM and CDR2 is ANQGSEA in the germline V gene. This CDR3 is 14 amino acids long. CDR3 in amino acids: CSVGGGGVWNEQFF.

This chain links TRBV5-1 with TRBJ1-5. Germline V lookup: CDR1 SGHRS, CDR2 YFSETQ. CDR3 size: 13 residues. CDR3 residues: CASSWTGTGPQHF.

V usage is TRBV7-3 and J usage is TRBJ1-1; TCRdb names TRBD1, which stays unverified in the absence of DNA. Per germline, CDR1 SGHTA and CDR2 FQGTGA. The CDR3 runs to 14 residues. This CDR3 is CASSLGTMGAEAFF.

This chain joins TRBV20-1 and TRBJ2-3; TCRdb selects TRBD2, and the lack of DNA leaves this call unchecked. The germline V gene has CDR1 DFQATT and CDR2 SNEGSKA (reference sequence). The CDR3 totals 14 residues. This CDR3 is CSARLAGIPDTQYF.

The rearrangement joins TRBV27 to TRBJ2-7. This CDR3 contains 13 residues. Germline CDR1 is MNHEY and CDR2 is SMNVEV (reference sequence). This CDR3 is CASSIRPSYEQYF.

This chain joins TRBV10-3 and TRBJ2-1; with no DNA, the TCRdb D assignment of TRBD2 cannot be verified. Germline V lookup: CDR1 ENHRY, CDR2 SYGVKD. This CDR3 has 12 amino acids. This CDR3 is CAISTRGNEQFF.

The V and J genes are TRBV6-2 or TRBV6-3 and TRBJ1-5; the D gene TCRdb calls, TRBD1, cannot be checked with no DNA. Looked up from germline, CDR1 is MNHEY and CDR2 is SVGEGT. The CDR3 totals 18 residues. This CDR3 reads CASSTDPGSLYRGQPQHF.

The chain combines TRBV4-3 with TRBJ2-7; there is no DNA to check the TCRdb D call of TRBD2. In germline, CDR1 is LGHNA, CDR2 YSLEER. CDR3 length: 19 residues. The CDR3 reads CASSQALLGTSGKNSEQYF.

The V call is TRBV7-2, the J call TRBJ1-2; TCRdb names TRBD1, which stays unverified in the absence of DNA. There are 14 residues in the CDR3. Germline CDR1 reads SGHTA; CDR2 reads FQGNSA. CDR3: CASSGQAGFDGYTF.

The chain carries TRBV7-9 and TRBJ1-6; without DNA, the TCRdb call of TRBD1 cannot be checked. Germline V gene sequence: CDR1 SEHNR, CDR2 FQNEAQ (reference sequence). CDR3 length: 14 residues. The CDR3 sequence is CASSLTTGHSPLHF.

V gene TRBV7-2 combines with J gene TRBJ1-5. The CDR3 sequence is 13 residues long. Germline CDR1 is SGHTA and CDR2 is FQGNSA. The CDR3 loop is CASSLAKSQPQHF.

This sequence joins TRBV7-9 and TRBJ2-1; the TCRdb D gene call, TRBD1, has no DNA to confirm it. The CDR3 contains 16 residues. Germline CDR1 SEHNR, CDR2 FQNEAQ (reference sequence). CDR3 sequence: CASSAGVARPPWEQFF.

J is TRBJ2-4 and V is TRBV19; the D gene TCRdb calls, TRBD1, cannot be checked with no DNA. The CDR3 sequence is 13 residues long. CDR1 LNHDA and CDR2 SQIVND come from the germline V gene (reference sequence). CDR3 protein: CASSILGQGQQYF.

V usage is TRBV11-2 and J usage is TRBJ2-2; there is no DNA to check the TCRdb D call of TRBD1. CDR1 and CDR2 (germline): SGHAT, FQNNGV. The CDR3 spans 16 residues. CDR3: CASSLEAQGVAGELFF. Filled out from reference TRBV11-2 and TRBJ2-2, the complete variable domain reads EAGVAQSPRYKIIEKRQSVAFWCNPISGHATLYWYQQILGQGPKLLIQFQNNGVVDDSQLPKDRFSAERLKGVDSTLKIQPAKLEDSAVYLCASSLEAQGVAGELFFGEGSRLTVL.

CDR3 protein: CATSRDLPSSWEQYF. The rearrangement uses TRBV15 and TRBJ2-7; TCRdb lists TRBD2, though no DNA is available to test this call. This CDR3 has 15 residues. Per the germline V gene, CDR1 is LNHNV and CDR2 is YYDKDF (reference sequence). The entire variable domain, with the rest obtained from reference TRBV15 and TRBJ2-7, is as follows: DAMVIQNPRYQVTQFGKPVTLSCSQTLNHNVMYWYQQKSSQAPKLLFHYYDKDFNNEADTPDNFQSRRPNTSFCFLDIRSPGLGDTAMYLCATSRDLPSSWEQYFGPGTRLTVT.

The J gene is TRBJ2-2, the V gene TRBV6-1; TCRdb reports TRBD1, a call that lacks DNA to check it against. The V gene's germline CDR1 is MNHNS and CDR2 SASEGT. This CDR3 has 14 residues. CDR3 loop: CASRGDRNTGELFF.

CDR3 loop: CASSPGYQIQGVYTF. This rearrangement joins TRBV12-3 or TRBV12-4 to TRBJ1-2; TCRdb picks TRBD1, but there is no DNA to check that call. The CDR3 length is 15 residues.

The gene calls are TRBV5-4 and TRBJ2-3; TCRdb selects TRBD1, and the lack of DNA leaves this call unchecked. The CDR3 length is 16 residues. Germline lookup yields CDR1 SGHNT and CDR2 YYREEE (reference sequence). The CDR3 here is CASSPDGGAVTDTQYF.

The V call is TRBV11-2, the J call TRBJ1-6. Germline CDR1 SGHAT, CDR2 FQNNGV. This CDR3 comprises 14 residues. This CDR3 reads CASSSSDGNSPLHF.

This sequence joins TRBV9 and TRBJ2-5; TCRdb picks TRBD1, but there is no DNA to check that call. Germline values: CDR1 SGDLS, CDR2 YYNGEE. CDR3 length: 14 residues. The CDR3 sequence is CASSRGGGVETQYF.